The 32 T cell receptor beta chains reported below all come from one sample, sequenced in a study of T cell repertoires in cytomegalovirus infection. TCRdb itself ran the reads through MiXCR, one entry per CDR3 protein. Of approximately 190,000 distinct CDR3 sequences listed, 28% are singletons. The sequencing input was PBMCs. All receptors come from a human donor in good health (CMV status not recorded). Some clones in this sample may be carry-over from other donors' samples.

The chain recombines TRBV15 with TRBJ2-5; unclear D gene. Per germline, CDR1 LNHNV and CDR2 YYDKDF (reference sequence). CDR3 length equals 12 residues. The V and J ends lost 0 bases and 2 bases respectively, with 1 base between them. The DNA of the CDR3 is TGTGCCACCAGCAGAGATCAAGAGACCCAGTACTTC. This translates into CATSRDQETQYF. The complete variable domain, with remaining parts taken from reference TRBV15 and TRBJ2-5, reads DAMVIQNPRYQVTQFGKPVTLSCSQTLNHNVMYWYQQKSSQAPKLLFHYYDKDFNNEADTPDNFQSRRPNTSFCFLDIRSPGLGDTAMYLCATSRDQETQYFGPGTRLLVL.

This chain connects TRBV15 to TRBJ2-4; 7 positions agree with TRBD1. The length of the CDR3 is 18 residues. Germline trimming cut 0 bases from V and 7 bases from J; bases unmatched to any gene: 15. The germline V gene encodes CDR1 LNHNV and CDR2 YYDKDF (reference sequence). The CDR3: CATSRDAEFPGQKNIQYF. In nucleotides, the CDR3 is TGTGCCACCAGCAGAGACGCGGAATTCCCGGGACAGAAGAACATTCAGTACTTC.

Ten or more counts support this clonotype. The V gene is TRBV25-1, the J gene TRBJ1-1; TRBD1 is a possible D gene (5 bases). The CDR3 extends over 16 amino acids. Trimming took 3 bases from V and 10 from J, leaving 24 bases between them. CDR1 is MGHDK, CDR2 SYGVNS, per germline. CDR3 DNA: TGTGCCAGCAGTGAGAGAGGCCGGGCCGACAGAGGCGGAGCTTTCTTT. Its translation is CASSERGRADRGGAFF.

There are a few counts of this clonotype. V and J are TRBV12-3 or TRBV12-4 and TRBJ2-5; D perhaps matches TRBD1 (5 bases). The ends were cut back, 5 bases at V and 2 bases at J, with 9 bases in the middle. This CDR3 region has 13 residues. In DNA, the CDR3 is TGTGCCAGCAGTCCCCGACAGCAAGAGACCCAGTACTTC. Translation gives CASSPRQQETQYF.

A few counts support this clonotype. The J gene is TRBJ1-1, the V gene TRBV6-5; D may be TRBD1 (6 bases). CDR3 length: 14 residues. The germline V gene encodes CDR1 MNHEY and CDR2 SVGAGI. The V and J ends lost 4 bases and 1 base respectively, with 10 bases between them. CDR3 sequence reads: CASSSWGPNTEAFF. In DNA, the CDR3 is TGTGCCAGCAGTTCCTGGGGGCCGAACACTGAAGCTTTCTTT.

This clonotype was detected a few times. The chain carries TRBV12-5 and TRBJ1-2, with 9 bases lining up with TRBD1. V shed 6 bases, J shed 4 bases, and the junction held 9 bases outside the gene matches. From germline, CDR1 is LGHNT and CDR2 FRNRAP. This CDR3 is built from 15 residues. The CDR3 here is CASGLPGQGRYGYTF. In DNA, the CDR3 is TGTGCTAGTGGCCTACCGGGACAGGGCCGCTATGGCTACACCTTC.

The rearrangement links TRBV19 to TRBJ1-5, with a tentative D call TRBD1 (5 bases). Trimming removed 7 bases from V and 5 bases from J, with 18 bases in between. This CDR3 is built from 15 residues. CDR1 is LNHDA and CDR2 is SQIVND in the germline V gene (reference sequence). The DNA for the CDR3 is TGTGCCAGTACCCCGGTGGCTCAGGGTGATCAGCCCCAGCATTTT. Protein sequence: CASTPVAQGDQPQHF.

This clonotype was recorded at least ten times. The chain uses TRBV7-2 and TRBJ1-6, with 7 bases identical to TRBD1. The CDR3 runs 15 residues. The trim removed 3 bases at V and 10 bases at J, leaving 9 bases unmatched. The germline V gene has CDR1 SGHTA and CDR2 FQGNSA. The CDR3 sequence is CASSLSPGGGSPLHF. The CDR3 DNA sequence: TGTGCCAGCAGCTTGAGCCCAGGGGGTGGATCACCCCTCCACTTT.

The chain combines TRBV20-1 with TRBJ1-3; a possible D gene is TRBD1 (5 bases). V lost 5 bases to trimming and J lost 0 bases, with 8 bases between them. Germline assignment: CDR1 DFQATT and CDR2 SNEGSKA (reference sequence). The CDR3 totals 13 residues. The CDR3 DNA follows: TGCAGTGCTGGGCAGGGCTCTGGAAACACCATATATTTT. Translated, it gives CSAGQGSGNTIYF.

A few counts support this clonotype. V usage is TRBV11-2 and J usage is TRBJ2-7, with D uncertain. CDR1 SGHAT and CDR2 FQNNGV come from the germline V gene. Deletions cut 2 bases from V and 0 bases from J, with 11 bases between. There are 15 residues in the CDR3. CDR3 amino acids: CASSLRTDNSYEQYF. In DNA, the CDR3 is TGTGCCAGCAGCTTAAGGACGGATAACTCCTACGAGCAGTACTTC.

V is TRBV7-2 and J is TRBJ1-2; tentatively, D is TRBD1 (5 bases). Looked up from germline, CDR1 is SGHTA and CDR2 is FQGNSA. The length of the CDR3 is 14 residues. The V end lost 3 bases, the J end lost 4 bases, and 12 bases lay between the germline ends. The CDR3 here is CASSLGTVGYGYTF. For the CDR3, the DNA is TGTGCCAGCAGCTTGGGGACCGTCGGCTATGGCTACACCTTC. Full variable domain (remainder filled in from reference TRBV7-2 and TRBJ1-2): GAGVSQSPSNKVTEKGKDVELRCDPISGHTALYWYRQSLGQGLEFLIYFQGNSAPDKSGLPSDRFSAERTGGSVSTLTIQRTQQEDSAVYLCASSLGTVGYGYTFGSGTRLTVV.

The rearrangement links TRBV6-6 to TRBJ1-1; D is unclear. Trimming pared 2 bases from V and 5 bases from J, leaving 12 bases between. Looked up from germline, CDR1 is MNHNY and CDR2 is SVGAGI (reference sequence). The CDR3 spans 14 residues. CDR3 bases: TGTGCCAGCAGTTACAGAAGACTGTCGACTGAAGCTTTCTTT. As protein: CASSYRRLSTEAFF.

The chain carries TRBV28 and TRBJ1-6; D gene uncertain. Trimming shortened V by 5 bases and J by 0 bases, and 8 bases separated the two germline ends. Germline values: CDR1 MDHEN, CDR2 SYDVKM. The CDR3 runs to 15 residues. For the CDR3, the DNA is TGTGCCAGCAGTGGAGATAGCTCCTATAATTCACCCCTCCACTTT. This sequence encodes CASSGDSSYNSPLHF.

This clonotype was recorded once. The genes are TRBV5-1 and TRBJ1-4; D possibly corresponds to TRBD1 (5 bases). The germline V and J ends were trimmed by 0 bases and 8 bases, with 11 bases remaining between them. Germline V lookup: CDR1 SGHRS, CDR2 YFSETQ. The CDR3 is 14 amino acids. The CDR3 DNA follows: TGCGCCAGCAGCTTGGACAGGTCCGGCGAAAAACTGTTTTTT. It codes for CASSLDRSGEKLFF.

This clonotype was seen at least ten times. CDR3 in amino acids: CASSLAEGSYTF. CDR3 nucleotides: TGTGCCAGCAGCTTAGCCGAGGGCAGCTACACCTTC. The V call is TRBV7-2, the J call TRBJ1-2; no clear D. CDR3 length: 12 amino acids. V lost 0 bases to trimming and J lost 9 bases, with 8 bases between them. Germline CDR1 is SGHTA and CDR2 is FQGNSA.

About this clonotype: A junction boundary mismatches the germline segment, possibly from a read error. The chain employs TRBV20-1 and TRBJ1-6; the match to TRBD1 covers 10 bases. The CDR3 runs 11 residues. Germline CDR1 DFQATT, CDR2 SNEGSKA (reference sequence). Here the CDR3 reads CSASVGTGDLF. The CDR3 coding sequence is TGCAGTGCTAGTGTAGGGACAGGGGATCTCTTT.

This clonotype was counted ten times or more. This chain links TRBV7-2 with TRBJ1-1, with D unclear. CDR3 size: 13 residues. V dropped 5 bases and J dropped 11 bases, with 18 bases sitting between them. Germline values: CDR1 SGHTA, CDR2 FQGNSA. The CDR3 bases are TGTGCCAGCAGCCTAGTAGAAGCTCTGATCGCTTTCTTT. It translates to CASSLVEALIAFF.

V is TRBV7-3 and J is TRBJ2-3; 10 nucleotides agree with TRBD2. There are 17 residues in the CDR3. V trimming: 3 bases; J trimming: 0 bases; junction bases outside the gene matches: 6. Germline V gene sequence: CDR1 SGHTA, CDR2 FQGTGA. For the CDR3, the DNA is TGTGCCAGCAGCTTTATTAGCGGGGGGTCTAGCACAGATACGCAGTATTTT. It codes for CASSFISGGSSTDTQYF.

This clonotype has at least ten counts. The V gene is TRBV7-2, the J gene TRBJ1-6, with a possible D match to TRBD1 (5 bases). Germline-derived CDR1 and CDR2 are SGHTA and FQGNSA. The CDR3 loop spans 17 amino acids. Trimming removed 5 bases at V and 0 bases at J, with 14 bases between. In nucleotides, the CDR3 is TGTGCCAGCAGCACGGTCGGGGGGAGCTCCTATAATTCACCCCTCCACTTT. Protein sequence: CASSTVGGSSYNSPLHF.

This clonotype came up a few times. The chain carries TRBV11-2 and TRBJ1-1, with a tentative D call TRBD1 (6 bases). CDR3 size: 16 residues. V dropped 2 bases and J dropped 3 bases, with 16 bases sitting between them. Germline CDR1 SGHAT, CDR2 FQNNGV. The CDR3 DNA is TGTGCCAGCAGCTTACGGGGGGCGCAAGATTACACTGAAGCTTTCTTT. Encoded protein: CASSLRGAQDYTEAFF.

This clonotype was observed a few times. The chain carries TRBV7-8 and TRBJ2-5; the match to TRBD2 covers 8 bases. The CDR3 spans 14 residues. Germline V gives CDR1 SGHVS, CDR2 FQNEAQ. The ends lost 5 bases at V and 3 bases at J; junction bases unmatched: 5. CDR3 DNA sequence: TGTGCCAGCAGCCCATATAGCGGGGAAGAGACCCAGTACTTC. Translation gives CASSPYSGEETQYF. The full variable domain, its missing parts supplied by reference TRBV7-8 and TRBJ2-5, is GAGVSQSPRYKVAKRGQDVALRCDPISGHVSLFWYQQALGQGPEFLTYFQNEAQLDKSGLPSDRFFAERPEGSVSTLKIQRTQQEDSAVYLCASSPYSGEETQYFGPGTRLLVL.

V gene TRBV20-1 combines with J gene TRBJ1-1; D unclear. The CDR3 runs to 13 residues. Germline CDR1 is DFQATT and CDR2 is SNEGSKA (reference sequence). V was shortened by 3 bases and J by 5 bases, with 13 bases between the two germline ends. The CDR3 region has the DNA TGCAGTGCTAGTGTCGGAACTGTTACTGAAGCTTTCTTT. Protein: CSASVGTVTEAFF.

This clonotype has just a few counts. The V and J genes are TRBV20-1 and TRBJ2-5; 7 nucleotides align to TRBD1. Germline CDR1 DFQATT, CDR2 SNEGSKA (reference sequence). Unmatched junction bases numbered 6, after V lost 6 bases and J lost 5 bases. The CDR3 extends over 12 amino acids. The CDR3 DNA follows: TGCAGTGCCAGGACAGGTGCGGAGACCCAGTACTTC. Amino acids: CSARTGAETQYF.

This clonotype was counted ten times or more. The rearrangement joins TRBV2 to TRBJ1-1, with D possibly being TRBD1 (5 bases). Germline V gene lookup returns CDR1 SNHLY and CDR2 FYNNEI. This CDR3 has 12 amino acids. The V end lost 6 bases, the J end lost 11 bases, and 16 bases lay between the germline ends. The CDR3 region has the DNA TGTGCCAGCAGCGGGGGAGAGGGCCGGGCTTTCTTT. Amino acid sequence: CASSGGEGRAFF.

This clonotype was observed many times. V is TRBV7-2 and J is TRBJ2-3; no clear D. V was shortened by 5 bases and J by 5 bases, with 8 bases between the two germline ends. Germline CDR1 reads SGHTA; CDR2 reads FQGNSA. This CDR3 is 12 amino acids long. The chain's CDR3 is CASSPLRDTQYF. For the CDR3, the DNA is TGTGCCAGCAGCCCTCTCAGAGATACGCAGTATTTT.

This clonotype was observed a handful of times. The chain is built from TRBV7-2 and TRBJ2-5; TRBD2 aligns across 7 bases. V lost 5 bases, J lost 4 bases, and 10 bases stayed unmatched. The CDR3 has 15 residues. Germline V gene lookup returns CDR1 SGHTA and CDR2 FQGNSA. The CDR3 DNA sequence: TGTGCCAGCAGCGCCGCCCGGGGGAGGGTAGAGACCCAGTACTTC. The encoded protein is CASSAARGRVETQYF.

This clonotype turned up a few times. The V call is TRBV7-2, the J call TRBJ1-1, with TRBD1 matching 9 bases. Germline trimming cut 1 base from V and 0 bases from J; bases unmatched to any gene: 0. The CDR3 totals 15 residues. Germline lookup yields CDR1 SGHTA and CDR2 FQGNSA. As DNA, the CDR3 is TGTGCCAGCAGCTTAGGGGACAGGGTGAACACTGAAGCTTTCTTT. It yields the protein CASSLGDRVNTEAFF.

The V gene is TRBV7-9, the J gene TRBJ2-7; 7 bases are a match to TRBD2. Germline V CDR1 and CDR2: SEHNR, FQNEAQ (reference sequence). The ends lost 5 bases at V and 3 bases at J; junction bases unmatched: 1. The CDR3 consists of 12 residues. CDR3 DNA: TGTGCCAGCAGCCGCGGGAGCTACGAGCAGTACTTC. Translating it yields CASSRGSYEQYF.

This clonotype was seen at least ten times. This chain uses TRBV12-5 with TRBJ1-5; D might be TRBD1 (5 bases). The length of the CDR3 is 17 residues. Per the germline V gene, CDR1 is LGHNT and CDR2 is FRNRAP. Trimming removed 6 bases at V and 2 bases at J, with 20 bases between. This chain's CDR3 is CASGPPGSGAGNQPQHF. The CDR3 DNA sequence: TGTGCTAGTGGCCCCCCCGGGAGTGGGGCGGGCAATCAGCCCCAGCATTTT. Full variable domain (remainder filled in from reference TRBV12-5 and TRBJ1-5): DARVTQTPRHKVTEMGQEVTMRCQPILGHNTVFWYRQTMMQGLELLAYFRNRAPLDDSGMPKDRFSAEMPDATLATLKIQPSEPRDSAVYFCASGPPGSGAGNQPQHFGDGTRLSIL.

Many counts were recorded for this clonotype. The rearrangement joins TRBV6-5 to TRBJ1-1; 8 nucleotides align to TRBD1. CDR1 is MNHEY, CDR2 SVGAGI, per germline. Trimming cost V 2 bases and J 3 bases; bases outside gene matches: 5. The CDR3 extends over 15 amino acids. CDR3 in DNA: TGTGCCAGCAGTTACGCCACAGGGGGAGACACTGAAGCTTTCTTT. As protein: CASSYATGGDTEAFF.

This clonotype was picked up many times. The V and J genes are TRBV7-2 and TRBJ1-2; D is unclear. V shed 9 bases and J shed 5 bases, with 22 bases lying between them. There are 15 residues in the CDR3. CDR1 and CDR2 (germline): SGHTA, FQGNSA. In DNA form, the CDR3 reads TGTGCCAGTCCACTGCCCGCGCGAGTTGGATATGGCTACACCTTC. Translation: CASPLPARVGYGYTF.

The chain uses TRBV7-3 and TRBJ1-3; D gene ambiguous. The CDR3 is 13 residues long. Germline lookup yields CDR1 SGHTA and CDR2 FQGTGA. Between the trimmed V and J ends, which lost 5 bases and 0 bases, there was a span of 5 bases. The CDR3 is CASSPLSGNTIYF. The CDR3 region has the DNA TGTGCCAGCAGCCCACTCTCTGGAAACACCATATATTTT.